Shown below are 20 T cell receptor beta chains from a single sample sequenced in a study of T cells expressing NK-cell markers (TCRdb year 2020). Libraries came from 5' RACE. The data were produced on an Illumina HiSeq 2000. TCRdb reanalyzed the reads, keeping one entry per CDR3 protein sequence and omitting DNA. Per the sample table, the count is 250,000 to 300,000 distinct CDR3 sequences. The top ten constitute 4% to 5% of the sample. Sample: blood T cells: a sorted CD56 or NKG2C T cell subset, CD4+ or CD8+ T cells, or bulk PBMC T cells (not recorded which). The receptors were gathered from a woman between 18 and 70 years old in good health.

V is TRBV7-8 and J is TRBJ2-2; the D call from TCRdb, TRBD2, cannot be confirmed without DNA. The length of the CDR3 is 16 residues. CDR1 and CDR2 from the germline V gene are SGHVS and FQNEAQ. The CDR3 sequence is CASRPRLAGGTGELFF.

V usage is TRBV7-3 and J usage is TRBJ2-1; the TRBD2 assignment by TCRdb is unverifiable without DNA. Germline CDR1 SGHTA, CDR2 FQGTGA. This CDR3 is built from 15 residues. The CDR3 protein is CASSRLTSGYNEQFF.

CDR3 residues: CSGQHSTSGSNEQFF. This chain links TRBV29-1 with TRBJ2-1; without DNA, the TCRdb call of TRBD2 cannot be checked. The CDR3 is 15 amino acids. Germline V gene lookup returns CDR1 SQVTM and CDR2 ANQGSEA.

This sequence joins TRBV3-1 and TRBJ2-1; TCRdb lists TRBD1, though no DNA is available to test this call. The CDR3 has 15 residues. CDR1 is LGHDT and CDR2 is YNNKEL in the germline V gene (reference sequence). The CDR3 is CASSQGTGVLGEQFF.

The genes are TRBV12-3 or TRBV12-4 and TRBJ1-1; TCRdb calls TRBD1, which cannot be checked without DNA. The CDR3 runs 15 residues. Here the CDR3 reads CASSLGRRGLTEAFF.

The chain employs TRBV12-3 or TRBV12-4 and TRBJ1-3. The CDR3 sequence is 13 residues long. The CDR3 protein is CATMWTKPNTIYF.

This CDR3 is CASSPPVLNEQFF. The chain employs TRBV18 and TRBJ2-1. The germline V gene encodes CDR1 KGHSH and CDR2 LQKENI. This CDR3 is 13 amino acids long. Using reference TRBV18 and TRBJ2-1 for the parts outside the CDR3, the full variable domain is NAGVMQNPRHLVRRRGQEARLRCSPMKGHSHVYWYRQLPEEGLKFMVYLQKENIIDESGMPKERFSAEFPKEGPSILRIQQVVRGDSAAYFCASSPPVLNEQFFGPGTRLTVL.

The rearrangement uses TRBV30 and TRBJ2-7. From germline, CDR1 is GTSNPN and CDR2 SVGIG (reference sequence). The CDR3 has 12 residues. The CDR3 loop reads CAWRASSYEQYF.

V gene TRBV7-2 combines with J gene TRBJ2-2. This CDR3 comprises 12 residues. The germline gives CDR1 SGHTA, CDR2 FQGNSA. The CDR3 sequence: CASSRKAGELFF.

This chain uses TRBV5-1 with TRBJ2-5; TCRdb designates TRBD2, a call that cannot be tested without DNA. The CDR3 totals 14 residues. The germline CDR1 and CDR2 sequences are SGHRS and YFSETQ. The CDR3 here is CASSPRGFGETQYF.

This chain links TRBV5-6 with TRBJ1-1; TCRdb's assignment of TRBD1 cannot be checked, as there is no DNA. The length of the CDR3 is 15 residues. Germline CDR1 reads SGHDT; CDR2 reads YYEEEE. The CDR3 protein is CASSWERTENTEAFF.

The V gene is TRBV5-1, the J gene TRBJ2-1; lacking DNA, the TRBD1 call made by TCRdb goes unchecked. The germline V gene encodes CDR1 SGHRS and CDR2 YFSETQ. CDR3 length: 17 residues. CDR3 loop: CASKPRGGEWSYNEQFF.

The genes are TRBV20-1 and TRBJ2-1. Germline assignment: CDR1 DFQATT and CDR2 SNEGSKA (reference sequence). This CDR3 has 13 amino acids. This CDR3 reads CSAISGAYNEQFF.

The chain recombines TRBV4-2 with TRBJ1-1; as DNA is missing, the TRBD1 call by TCRdb cannot be tested. Germline CDR1 reads LGHNA; CDR2 reads YNFKEQ. This CDR3 is built from 14 residues. The CDR3 protein is CASSPRTANTEAFF.

The chain is built from TRBV5-1 and TRBJ2-2; TCRdb names TRBD2, which stays unverified in the absence of DNA. Germline lookup yields CDR1 SGHRS and CDR2 YFSETQ. There are 16 residues in the CDR3. CDR3: CASSAILAANTGELFF.

This chain uses TRBV20-1 with TRBJ1-2; TCRdb reports TRBD1, a call that lacks DNA to check it against. The CDR3 length is 15 residues. CDR1 DFQATT and CDR2 SNEGSKA come from the germline V gene (reference sequence). The CDR3: CSARTDRVGNYGYTF.

The V gene is TRBV20-1, the J gene TRBJ1-4. This CDR3 is 14 amino acids long. From germline, CDR1 is DFQATT and CDR2 SNEGSKA (reference sequence). CDR3 loop: CSARDSRSFEKLFF.

This chain joins TRBV12-3 or TRBV12-4 and TRBJ1-6; no DNA is available, so the TRBD1 call from TCRdb remains unchecked. The CDR3 is made up of 18 amino acids. CDR3 protein: CASSSQGARGVLNSALHF.

This chain's CDR3 is CASGGLAVPYEQYF. This chain uses TRBV28 with TRBJ2-7; TCRdb's D call, TRBD2, is unchecked because there is no DNA. Germline-derived CDR1 and CDR2 are MDHEN and SYDVKM. This CDR3 has 14 residues.

The rearrangement uses TRBV5-1 and TRBJ1-4; TCRdb outputs TRBD1, but without DNA this stays unchecked. The CDR3 is made up of 15 amino acids. Germline values: CDR1 SGHRS, CDR2 YFSETQ. The CDR3 is CASSLEGTENEKLFF. The variable domain in full, with the rest retrieved from reference TRBV5-1 and TRBJ1-4, is KAGVTQTPRYLIKTRGQQVTLSCSPISGHRSVSWYQQTPGQGLQFLFEYFSETQRNKGNFPGRFSGRQFSNSRSEMNVSTLELGDSALYLCASSLEGTENEKLFFGSGTQLSVL.